This note documents a single TCR beta chain sequence. This clone was detected only a few times. Its target antigen remains unknown. No base qualities exist here, and no much larger clone lies one base off it. This sample stems from a study of cytomegalovirus exposure and HLA in healthy donors (dated by TCRdb to the late 2010s). Context from the whole study: An earlier analysis of roughly 500 of the donors reported about 250 Gb of sequence data and some 120 million unique TCR beta sequences from 150 million to 200 million T cells. An early release covering roughly 600 HLA-typed donors comprised approximately 290 gigabases of sequencing data and 85 million or so unique TCR sequences. Among the roughly 400 genotyped donors, around 81% belonged to the genetic ancestry cluster associated with self-reported Caucasian donors. The study aimed to test whether signatures of past pathogen exposure could be identified by cataloging public T cell receptors. The study used immunosequencing to profile the T cell repertoires of 666 subjects and linked those repertoires to cytomegalovirus serostatus. Along with the roughly 670-subject first cohort, a separate validation cohort of approximately 110 different subjects was used. To predict cytomegalovirus infection status, the study brought together high-throughput TCR immunosequencing, statistical association of individual TCRs with disease status, and machine learning. A later analysis re-analyzed previously published TCR beta repertoires from roughly 600 donors and added high-resolution HLA genotyping to study TCR occurrence patterns. Rather than drawing on any new phenotypic data, the later analysis identified candidate immune exposures from TCR beta sequences and the way those sequences occurred across donors. An earlier analysis of 450 to 750 of the donors used high-throughput TCR beta sequencing to judge whether each TCR beta V gene segment behaved as functional or pseudogenic. Alongside the repertoire data, information on donor age, sex, ethnicity and CMV serostatus was compiled. Genome-wide SNP genotypes for about 65% of the 666 donors were used in a later genetic analysis, which treated that subset as a discovery cohort. All discovery cohort repertoires had been generated on a single sequencing platform. HLA typing included class I and class II loci at four-digit resolution. The number of typed donors differed by locus: about 620-640 for A, B, C, DRB1 and DQB1; 522 for DQA1; 606 for DPA1; and 450 to 480 for DPB1. Because of strong linkage in the cohort, roughly five DR-DQ haplotypes were treated as single units for association and clustering. Among some 410 genotyped donors of the cohort, an average of around 240,000 unique TCR beta nucleotide sequences were sequenced per donor, 15% to 20% of them non-productive.

The cohort consisted of 600 or so healthy bone marrow donors. Cohort members were all nominally healthy when sampled, although unrecorded immune exposures were likely present. The donor was CMV seropositive and was included in the group of around 300 seropositive cohort members. Every donor gave a peripheral blood sample, and the peripheral blood mononuclear cells from that sample were used for TCR beta sequencing. Genomic DNA extraction from the blood cell samples was performed with the Qiagen DNeasy Blood Extraction Kit. Paper-wide results and their limitations: The 87-base-pair reads could not distinguish some IMGT-functional V segments, including TRBV6-2 and TRBV6-3, so those segments were excluded. Because counts were too low, around 18 rarely observed V segments, including chromosome 9 orphons, were left out of the earlier analysis of a few hundred of the donors. While some public TCRs were present in many individuals, most TCR sequences turned up only very rarely across donors. Several of the top co-occurrence clusters appeared to be linked to parvovirus B19, influenza, CMV and Epstein-Barr virus, according to a later analysis. Because some donors lacked HLA typing at each locus, the association tests relied only on the typed subset. In a later analysis, the rate of TCR association differed among HLA loci, with DRB1 alleles having the most associated TCRs and HLA-C alleles having the fewest. Compared with the approximately 670-donor mean, donors in an Asian-associated ancestry cluster had fewer N-insertions in productive TCRs, according to a later genetic analysis. The authors suggested that the approach could potentially be generalized to other disease states and immunological phenotypes. Specific HLA alleles were associated with over 15,000 TCR beta sequences at a false discovery rate of 0.05 in a later analysis. Most CMV-associated TCR beta chains appeared to be HLA-restricted in a later analysis, and the HLA associations seemed to be driven largely by CMV exposure. A further reported finding was that TCR beta sequences accurately predicted the HLA-A and HLA-B alleles for most subjects in the first cohort. When HLA alleles, especially DR and DQ, strongly co-occurred, TCR associations were difficult to assign to individual alleles. A later genetic analysis associated a missense DCLRE1C variant with V-gene and J-gene trimming of TCR beta chains, and an independent cohort replicated the association. In a later analysis, HLA-associated TCR beta chains showed more clonal expansion and lower generation probabilities than non-associated chains that were equally common. The study gave a list of some 150 TCR beta chains associated with cytomegalovirus. The presence/absence analyses assumed that sequencing depth was roughly uniform across donors, and that assumption may not be true. A cluster of highly shared sequence variants was judged likely to be a technical artifact of the sequencing pipeline. Linkage disequilibrium might explain the correlated functional status among segregating V segments, but an unknown experimental factor could not be ruled out. An earlier analysis of around 500 of the donors showed that most TCR beta V segments appeared in productive rearrangements either about 90% or about 30% of the time, which broadly matched IMGT annotations. In vitro tests confirmed that a few of the cytomegalovirus-associated TCR beta chains recognize cytomegalovirus antigens. The only immune exposure information available for the cohort was CMV serostatus. The cohort was sequenced for TCR beta chains only, and without alpha or paired-chain data the features that could be detected were limited. Cytomegalovirus status was reported to be diagnosed by the classifier with high specificity and sensitivity in both the original and validation cohorts.

The library was prepared using the immunoSEQ multiplex PCR assay. The multiplex PCR relied on a mix of 60 forward primers for TCR Vbeta segments and 13 reverse primers for TCR Jbeta segments. Amplification of the CDR3 region of rearranged TCR beta genes was performed with a multiplex PCR assay on genomic DNA. On the Illumina HiSeq System, the amplified TCR beta libraries were sequenced as 87-base-pair reads. The study's processing was this. In a later analysis, about 80 million unique TCR beta chains were counted across the approximately 670 repertoires, and roughly 11 million of these chains were shared by at least two donors. A nearest-neighbor algorithm error-corrected the raw reads and collapsed the reads into unique sequences, merging closely related sequences to remove PCR and sequencing errors. Alignment of CDR3 sequences to IMGT reference sequences was used to assign V, D and J gene segments. Each retained sequence needed at least a six-nucleotide match to both a V gene segment and a J gene segment. Rearrangements were called productive when the CDR3 lacked stop codons and stayed in frame with V and J; all others were non-productive. CDR3 was defined according to IMGT convention as the region running from the second conserved V-encoded cysteine to the conserved J-encoded phenylalanine. In an earlier analysis of some 550 of the donors, sequences lacking an unambiguous match to a single V gene segment were excluded. An earlier analysis of around 600 of the donors classified V segments as functional when productive rearrangements were above 56.7% and as segregating when the standard deviation between donors was above 5%. A statistical classification framework was developed to diagnose cytomegalovirus status using the catalog of TCR beta chain sequences. V and J gene assignment, in a later analysis, came from comparing TCR nucleotide sequences with IMGT/GENE-DB human TR gene sequences. In a later analysis, CDR3 sequences and most-parsimonious VDJ recombination scenarios were assigned using the TCRdist pipeline. In a later analysis, each TCR beta chain was defined by its CDR3 amino acid sequence together with its V-gene family, and reads without a unique V-gene family were excluded. A later analysis removed 600 or so highly shared, low-generation-probability nucleotide sequences to deal with suspected cross-contamination and a sequencing artifact. For each public chain, a later analysis derived a clonal expansion index from normalized ranks of inferred template counts within each repertoire. In a later analysis, generation probabilities were computed using a VDJ recombination model fitted to out-of-frame rearrangements, and the results were checked against IGoR. In a later analysis, TCR-TCR, TCR-HLA and TCR-CMV co-occurrence was scored with hypergeometric tests, and a repertoire-size bias correction was applied to TCR pairs. In a later analysis, false discovery rates were estimated by permuting HLA or CMV assignments 20 times. In a later analysis, co-occurring TCRs were grouped using DBSCAN, with TCRdist sequence similarity added in when clustering inside HLA-allele-positive subsets. For co-occurrence clustering, repertoires with fewer than 30,000 or more than 120,000 public chains were excluded, along with four or five repertoires with anomalous nucleotide sharing. The clones in this table, taken by TCRdb from immuneACCESS, are in-frame only. Not every clone is retained; where verified, under half of the shortfall comes from an unresolved V gene, and the cause of the rest is unknown. V and J calls and clone size follow that table, whereas D and trimming were derived from the DNA. The table for this sample lists 60,000 to 80,000 clones; 78% of them were counted only once. Of the sample, about 2.9% is held by the ten largest clones.

The CDR3 covers 15 residues, taking in both the cysteine and the phenylalanine. Only CDR3 DNA is held: 45 bases, read in frame from base 1. Trimming takes 4 bases from V and 4 bases from J, and the germline ends sit 15 bases apart. CDR1 and CDR2 were assigned from the germline V gene as SGHRS and YFSETQ. The TCR comes from a girl between 5 and 17 years old in good health and CMV-seropositive. The material sequenced was PBMCs. The rearranged chain carries TRBV5-1 and TRBJ1-5, with no D gene named confidently. Read as DNA, the sequence is TGCGCCAGCAGCCCGGCGGGGTCCCCTAATCAGCCCCAGCATTTT. This gives the protein CASSPAGSPNQPQHF.